The T cell receptor (beta chain) under discussion was sequenced for a study of cytomegalovirus exposure and HLA in healthy donors. Regarding the study as a whole: In an earlier analysis, productive rearrangement rates for most beta V segments clustered near 87% or 30%. Certain indistinguishable V segments, among them TRBV6-2 and TRBV6-3, were excluded. Fewer N-insertions than the roughly 630-donor mean were reportedly shown by an Asian-associated ancestry cluster in a later analysis. Later analysis demonstrated an association between a missense DCLRE1C variant and TCR beta V- and J-gene trimming.

As regards this clone: Its cognate antigen is unknown.

The PCR ran on 60 Vbeta and 13 Jbeta primers. Profiling relied on immunoSEQ multiplex PCR, and the TCRdb table lists in-frame clones only, not all of them. The table includes some 150,000 clones, approximately 82% detected once. The V gene's germline CDR1 is LNHDA and CDR2 SQIVND (reference sequence). CDR3 length equals 14 residues. Trimming stripped 2 bases from V and 5 bases from J, with 13 bases between. The sequence came from a man aged 35-49 years in good health and CMV-seronegative. The V gene is TRBV19, the J gene TRBJ2-7; D perhaps matches TRBD2 (6 bases). Sequencing was performed on PBMCs. The CDR3 sequence is CASSITGGGHEQYF. The CDR3, as DNA: TGTGCCAGTAGTATAACCGGGGGAGGTCACGAGCAGTACTTC.